The 3 T cell receptor beta chains presented below share a single source sample, sequenced in a study of OX40 agonist ivuxolimab in advanced cancers. Libraries came from the immunoSEQ multiplex PCR assay. TCRdb took this table from immuneACCESS and kept in-frame rearrangements with V and J called. Such tables lack part of the clones; where checked against another copy, unresolved V genes explain under half of the gap, and the rest is unexplained. The sample profile shows fewer than 70,000 clones; approximately 81% of them were found once. The ten largest clones take up roughly 3.1% of the sample. Sequencing used CD4+ or CD8+ T cells sorted from blood, obtained in a trial of the OX40 agonist ivuxolimab. The receptors here all came from an adult with an advanced solid tumor such as melanoma, head and neck, liver or kidney cancer.

The chain couples TRBV6-4 to TRBJ1-2; 7 positions match TRBD1. Germline lookup yields CDR1 MRHNA and CDR2 SNTAGT. The CDR3 runs 15 residues. V lost 6 bases and J lost 3; bases outside the gene matches: 10. The CDR3 region is CASRDPHRGDYGYTF. In DNA form, the CDR3 reads TGTGCCAGCAGAGATCCACACAGGGGTGACTATGGCTACACCTTC.

The chain employs TRBV5-1 and TRBJ1-4; D unresolved. Deletions cut 3 bases from V and 5 bases from J, with 8 bases between. The CDR3 sequence is 13 residues long. Looked up from germline, CDR1 is SGHRS and CDR2 is YFSETQ. CDR3 sequence reads: CASSYGSNEKLFF. DNA of the CDR3: TGCGCCAGCAGCTATGGGTCAAATGAAAAACTGTTTTTT.

V gene TRBV4-2 combines with J gene TRBJ1-1, with unresolved D. This CDR3 comprises 14 residues. The germline CDR1 and CDR2 sequences are LGHNA and YNFKEQ. V was trimmed by 0 bases and J by 3 bases, leaving 8 bases between them. The chain's CDR3 is CASSQEFRDTEAFF. CDR3 coding DNA: TGTGCCAGCAGCCAAGAGTTCCGGGACACTGAAGCTTTCTTT.